The source of this T cell receptor (beta chain) is a study of OX40 agonist ivuxolimab in advanced cancers. The overall study: Patients with hepatocellular carcinoma, melanoma, renal cell or head and neck cancer made up the dose-escalation patients. A mean age of roughly 60 years, range about 20 to 79, was recorded, and more than 80% were male.

Deletions cut 0 bases from V and 0 bases from J, with 5 bases between. From germline, CDR1 is ENHRY and CDR2 SYGVKD. The CDR3 covers 14 residues. Sequencing used immunoSEQ multiplex PCR; TCRdb keeps in-frame clones, though not all of them. The sample lists 20,000 to 25,000 clones; roughly 88% were seen once. The study's findings and limits: Both CD4+ and CD8+ T cell populations in blood had undergone clonal expansion by week 6 at 0.1 to 3.0 mg/kg. Also showing low normalized T-cell clonal expansion were some of the nonresponders.

Points on this clone: The antigen is undetermined.

The rearrangement links TRBV10-3 to TRBJ1-1; D unclear. The source was CD4+ or CD8+ T cells sorted from blood, collected in a trial of the OX40 agonist ivuxolimab. The receptor was derived from an adult with an advanced solid tumor such as melanoma, head and neck, liver or kidney cancer. This CDR3 is CAISESVMNTEAFF. In DNA, the CDR3 is TGTGCCATCAGTGAGTCAGTAATGAACACTGAAGCTTTCTTT.